This T cell receptor (beta chain) was documented in a study of T cells in Graves' hyperthyroidism and ophthalmopathy. Study-wide context: Peripheral blood was obtained at initial diagnosis, preceding any treatment. Study-wide results and caveats: For ophthalmopathy, model prediction preceded onset by a median approximately 6 months. A 13 V-J signature model discriminated ophthalmopathy versus stable hyperthyroidism.

Fresh peripheral blood, less than 11 ml of it, supplied the PBMCs. The investigators amplified TCR beta CDR3 regions from RNA transcripts. A first-round RT-PCR of the TCR CDR3 used the HTBI primer set. One entry per CDR3 protein results from TCRdb running MiXCR on the multiplex PCR reads. The profile covers some 700,000 distinct CDR3 sequences, with roughly 17% appearing a single time and around 15% taken by the ten largest. Details on this clonotype: Its antigen is as yet unknown.

The sequencing sample was made of blood. This TCR came from a man aged 50-59 years with Graves' hyperthyroidism.

CDR3 DNA: TGTGCCAGCAGCTTAGTAGCCGGGACAGGGTATGGCTACACCTTC. Translating gives CASSLVAGTGYGYTF. The chain joins TRBV7-9 to TRBJ1-2, with 9 positions matching TRBD1. Germline CDR1 SEHNR, CDR2 FQNEAQ (reference sequence). The CDR3 sequence is 15 residues long. Unmatched junction bases numbered 5, after V lost 1 base and J lost 5 bases. Full variable domain (missing parts from reference TRBV7-9 and TRBJ1-2): DTGVSQNPRHKITKRGQNVTFRCDPISEHNRLYWYRQTLGQGPEFLTYFQNEAQLEKSRLLSDRFSAERPKGSFSTLEIQRTEQGDSAMYLCASSLVAGTGYGYTFGSGTRLTVV.